This T cell receptor (beta chain) was retrieved from a study of blood T cell repertoires in COVID-19. Turning to the study itself: Material from acute and convalescent COVID-19 was sourced from the United States, Italy and Spain. T cells, B-cell-depleted T cells, or PBMCs supplied cDNA or gDNA.

The Seattle patients joined while their infection was active and were tracked longitudinally afterward. Original methodology: The assay estimated nucleated cells by amplifying reference gene primers. Profiling relied on immunoSEQ multiplex PCR, and the TCRdb table lists in-frame clones only, not all of them. From that table come the V and J calls and clone size; the DNA was used to work out D and trimming. The table has some 210,000 clones, 80% to 95% seen once. This clone showed up just once. The V end lost 2 bases, the J end lost 1 base, and 8 bases lay between the germline ends. Germline V gives CDR1 LNHDA, CDR2 SQIVND (reference sequence). This CDR3 region has 15 residues.

Sequenced input: peripheral blood. The source of this sequence is a man in his fifties or sixties with COVID-19, enrolled during active disease. V is TRBV19 and J is TRBJ2-2; no definite D call. The CDR3 region is CASSIPPGNTGELFF. DNA for the CDR3: TGTGCCAGTAGTATACCCCCAGGGAACACCGGGGAGCTGTTTTTT.